These T cell receptor beta chains were read from a single sample in a study of identical twins. TCRdb re-analysed the 5' RACE reads in MiXCR, keeping a single row per CDR3 protein. The sample shows 500,000 to 550,000 distinct CDR3 sequences, roughly a fifth of them seen only once. These data were likewise used in another study, on T cells expressing NK-cell markers.

Sequences were obtained from CD4+ T cells sorted from blood. The receptors were gathered from a woman aged 18-35 years in good health. Each CDR3 is given with its conserved first and last residue. Each record gives: J gene, D gene, CDR3 length, V gene, clone size, CDR3 DNA, CDR3 protein. A D gene is named only where the DNA matches it firmly. A row's size may be missing; if present it is once, few, many or a size class.

TRBJ1-1	NA	15	TRBV10-3	few	TGTGCCATCAGTGAGACACGGGCGGCGAACACTGAAGCTTTCTTT	CAISETRAANTEAFF
TRBJ1-2	NA	12	TRBV6-5	NA	TGTGCCAGCAGTTACGGGCTTGGTGGCTACACCTTC	CASSYGLGGYTF
TRBJ2-4	NA	15	TRBV20-1	few	TGCAGTGCTAGAGATCATACTCTAGCCAAAAACATTCAGTACTTC	CSARDHTLAKNIQYF
TRBJ2-3	NA	14	TRBV12-3/TRBV12-4	NA	TGTGCCAGCAGTTTGGTTGCCAGAACAGATACGCAGTATTTT	CASSLVARTDTQYF
TRBJ2-3	NA	12	TRBV12-3/TRBV12-4	few	TGTGCCAGCAGTTTTGGCCGAGGGGGGCAGTATTTT	CASSFGRGGQYF
TRBJ1-1	NA	14	TRBV5-1	NA	TGCGCCAGCAGCGACCAACAGGGTGGCACTGAAGCTTTCTTT	CASSDQQGGTEAFF
TRBJ2-7	TRBD2	15	TRBV7-9	few	TGTGCCACGACCACGGAGGGACTAGCGGCACGCGAGCAGTACTTC	CATTTEGLAAREQYF
TRBJ2-1	NA	15	TRBV12-3/TRBV12-4	NA	TGTGCCAGCAGTTTAAGGGCACGTATATCGAATGAGCAGTTCTTC	CASSLRARISNEQFF
TRBJ1-1	NA	14	TRBV6-5	NA	TGTGCCAGCAGTTACGAGACACGTCGGACTGAAGCTTTCTTT	CASSYETRRTEAFF
TRBJ2-3	NA	13	TRBV24-1	NA	TGTGCCACCAGTGACACGGTTGGAGATACGCAGTATTTT	CATSDTVGDTQYF
TRBJ2-7	NA	12	TRBV20-1	many	TGCAGTGCTGGTCAACAGGGAGGCGAGCAGTACTTC	CSAGQQGGEQYF
TRBJ1-3	NA	15	TRBV29-1	NA	TGCAGCGTTGTACGGGATACGAACTCTGGAAACACCATATATTTT	CSVVRDTNSGNTIYF
TRBJ2-1	TRBD2	13	TRBV6-2/TRBV6-3	NA	TGTGCCAGCAGTAGGGGTAGCGGGATTCACCAGTTCTTC	CASSRGSGIHQFF
TRBJ2-1	TRBD1	14	TRBV2	NA	TGTGCCAGCAGCGCCGGGACAGCGGAAAGTGAGCAGTTCTTC	CASSAGTAESEQFF
TRBJ2-2	NA	15	TRBV7-2	few	TGTGCCAGCAGCAACCGGGCCTCAACCACCGGGGAGCTGTTTTTT	CASSNRASTTGELFF
TRBJ2-7	NA	13	TRBV12-3/TRBV12-4	many	TGTGCCAGCAGTTTTGACAGATTCTACGAGCAGTACTTC	CASSFDRFYEQYF
TRBJ2-4	NA	12	TRBV20-1	few	TGCAGTGCTAGCTCCAGCGGAGGGGAGCTGTACTTC	CSASSSGGELYF
TRBJ2-3	NA	13	TRBV20-1	NA	TGCAGTGCGGACGGACCGAGCACAGATACGCAGTATTTT	CSADGPSTDTQYF
TRBJ2-7	NA	13	TRBV18	NA	TGTGCCAGCTCACCACCGGTACCGGGCCCGGGGTACTTC	CASSPPVPGPGYF
TRBJ2-1	NA	14	TRBV5-1	NA	TGCGCCAGCGAGCTCCAGAGCTCCTCGGGTGAGCAGTTCTTC	CASELQSSSGEQFF
TRBJ2-3	NA	13	TRBV20-1	many	TGCAGTGCCGCGGACGGGATCACAGATACGCAGTATTTT	CSAADGITDTQYF